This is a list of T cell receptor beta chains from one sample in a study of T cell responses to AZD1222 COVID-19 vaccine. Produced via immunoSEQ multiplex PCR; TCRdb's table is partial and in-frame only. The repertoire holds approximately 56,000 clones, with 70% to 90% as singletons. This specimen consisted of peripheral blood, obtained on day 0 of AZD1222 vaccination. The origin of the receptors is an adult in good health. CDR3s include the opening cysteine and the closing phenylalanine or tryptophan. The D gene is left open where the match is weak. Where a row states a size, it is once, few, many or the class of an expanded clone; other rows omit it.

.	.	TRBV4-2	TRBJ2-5	TGTGCCAGCAGCCAAGAAGCTTTCGGGGCCACTCAAGAGACCCAGTACTTC	CASSQEAFGATQETQYF
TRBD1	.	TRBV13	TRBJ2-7	TGTGCCAGCAGCTTCGGACAGGGAAACTACGAGCAGTACTTC	CASSFGQGNYEQYF
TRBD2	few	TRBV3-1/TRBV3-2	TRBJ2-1	TGTGCCAGCAGCCAAACGTGGGGGGGATCCTACAATGAGCAGTTCTTC	CASSQTWGGSYNEQFF
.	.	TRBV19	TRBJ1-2	TGTGCCAGTAGTATCTTGGGGACCGCTAACTATGGCTACACCTTC	CASSILGTANYGYTF
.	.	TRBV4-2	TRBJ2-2	TGTGCCAGCAGCGGTCGTTGGGGGGTTGGGACCGGGGAGCTGTTTTTT	CASSGRWGVGTGELFF
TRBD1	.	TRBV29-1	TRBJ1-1	TGCAGCGTTCGACAGGGGGCTTTTGGCACTGAAGCTTTCTTT	CSVRQGAFGTEAFF
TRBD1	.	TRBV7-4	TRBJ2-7	TGTGCCAGCAGCTTAGACCCAGGGACAGGGGGAGACGAGCAGTACTTC	CASSLDPGTGGDEQYF
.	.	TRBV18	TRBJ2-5	TGTGCCAGCTCCAATGGACATTTCCAAGAGACCCAGTACTTC	CASSNGHFQETQYF
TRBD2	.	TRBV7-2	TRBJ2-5	TGTGCCAGCAGCCTTAAAGGCGGGGGGTTCCAAGAGACCCAGTACTTC	CASSLKGGGFQETQYF
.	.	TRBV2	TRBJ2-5	TGTGCCAGCAGTCCCCCAGTGGTTCAAGAGACCCAGTACTTC	CASSPPVVQETQYF
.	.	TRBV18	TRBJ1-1	TGTGCCAGCTCACTGGAGGTCCAAATGAACACTGAAGCTTTCTTT	CASSLEVQMNTEAFF
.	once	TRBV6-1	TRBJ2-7	TGTGCCAGCAGTGAAGCGCGAGGGACCGAGCAGTACTTC	CASSEARGTEQYF
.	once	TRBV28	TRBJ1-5	TGTGCCAGCAGTGGGGCCTTCGTCTATCAGCCCCAGCATTTT	CASSGAFVYQPQHF
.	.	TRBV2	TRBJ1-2	TGTGCCAGCAGTCTCGGACGGAACTATGGCTACACCTTC	CASSLGRNYGYTF
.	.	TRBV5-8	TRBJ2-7	TGTGCCAGCAGCTTGGCCCAATCGGCAGGCCTCTTCTCCTACGAGCAGTACTTC	CASSLAQSAGLFSYEQYF
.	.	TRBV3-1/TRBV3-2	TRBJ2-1	TGTGCCAGCAGCCTGGGAAGGGAGCAGTTCTTC	CASSLGREQFF
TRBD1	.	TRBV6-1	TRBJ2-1	TGTGCCAGCAGTGAAGCGGGGACAGGGCTGGCAGAGGGGCAGTTCTTC	CASSEAGTGLAEGQFF
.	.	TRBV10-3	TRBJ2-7	TGTGCCATCAGTGAACCACGGGAGCCAACGTCCTACGAGCAGTACTTC	CAISEPREPTSYEQYF
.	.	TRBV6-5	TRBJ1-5	TGTGCCAGCAGTTTACAATATAGCAATCAGCCCCAGCATTTT	CASSLQYSNQPQHF
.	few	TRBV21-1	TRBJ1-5	TGTGCCAGCAGCGCCAACGGGGTTAATCAGCCCCAGCATTTT	CASSANGVNQPQHF
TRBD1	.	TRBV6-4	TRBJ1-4	TGTGCCAGCAGTGACCCGACAGGGCGCAATCGGTGGGAAAAACTGTTTTTT	CASSDPTGRNRWEKLFF
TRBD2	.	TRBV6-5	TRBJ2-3	TGTGCCAGCAGATTTAGCGGGGGGTTTACGCAGTATTTT	CASRFSGGFTQYF
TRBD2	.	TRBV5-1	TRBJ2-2	TGCGCCAGCAGCTTCCTTAGCGGGGGAGGCACCGGGGAGCTGTTTTTT	CASSFLSGGGTGELFF
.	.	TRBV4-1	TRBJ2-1	TGCGCCAGCAGCCATCCCCACTCTAGTGTCAATGAGCAGTTCTTC	CASSHPHSSVNEQFF
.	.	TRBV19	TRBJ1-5	TGTGCCAGTCTAGGGCCCCGGCAGCCCCAGCATTTT	CASLGPRQPQHF
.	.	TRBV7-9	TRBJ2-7	TGTGCCAGCAGCTTAGGTCAGGTAGGGTCCTACGAGCAGTACTTC	CASSLGQVGSYEQYF
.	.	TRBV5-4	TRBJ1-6	TGTGCCAGCAGCTTGAGGGAATCTCATTCACCCCTCCACTTT	CASSLRESHSPLHF
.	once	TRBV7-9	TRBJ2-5	TGTGCCAGCAGCCTCACTCGGGGATGGGGAGTCCAAGAGACCCAGTACTTC	CASSLTRGWGVQETQYF
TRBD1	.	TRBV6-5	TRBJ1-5	TGTGCCAGCAGTAGACAGGGATTATTGGGTCAGCCCCAGCATTTT	CASSRQGLLGQPQHF
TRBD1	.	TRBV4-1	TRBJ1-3	TGCGCCAGCAGCCAAGGCGCCGGGACAGGGGTAGGAAACACCATATATTTT	CASSQGAGTGVGNTIYF
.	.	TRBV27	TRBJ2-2	TGTGCCAGCAGTTTTGCCAGGGAATTGACCACCGGGGAGCTGTTTTTT	CASSFARELTTGELFF
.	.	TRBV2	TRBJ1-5	TGTGCCAGCAGTCCCGGTGGTCCTGAGGGGCAGCCCCAGCATTTT	CASSPGGPEGQPQHF
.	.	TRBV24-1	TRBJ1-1	TGTGCCACCAATGGGCCGGGCACTGAAGCTTTCTTT	CATNGPGTEAFF
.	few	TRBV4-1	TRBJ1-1	TGCGCCAGCAGCCAAGGTGGGGCAGAAGCTTTCTTT	CASSQGGAEAFF
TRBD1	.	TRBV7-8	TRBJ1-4	TGTGCCAGCAGAAGGACAGGGAATATGGCTGCAACTAATGAAAAACTGTTTTTT	CASRRTGNMAATNEKLFF
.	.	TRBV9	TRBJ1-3	TGTGCCAGCAGCTCTCATGGAGGGGACGGGGGCCAGAGCTCTGGAAACACCATATATTTT	CASSSHGGDGGQSSGNTIYF
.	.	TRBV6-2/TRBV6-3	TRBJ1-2	TGTGCCAGCAGCCGCGACCGGTGGGAAGGCTACACCTTC	CASSRDRWEGYTF
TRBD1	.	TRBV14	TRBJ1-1	TGTGCCAGCAGCCGAGATTGGACAGGGAATACTTTCTTT	CASSRDWTGNTFF
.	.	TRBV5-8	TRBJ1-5	TGTGCCAGCAGCTGGAACCTACAGGGTCAGCCCCAGCATTTT	CASSWNLQGQPQHF
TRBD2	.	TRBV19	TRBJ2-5	TGTGCCAGTAGTAGTATAGCGGGGGGGCCCCAAGAGACCCAGTACTTC	CASSSIAGGPQETQYF